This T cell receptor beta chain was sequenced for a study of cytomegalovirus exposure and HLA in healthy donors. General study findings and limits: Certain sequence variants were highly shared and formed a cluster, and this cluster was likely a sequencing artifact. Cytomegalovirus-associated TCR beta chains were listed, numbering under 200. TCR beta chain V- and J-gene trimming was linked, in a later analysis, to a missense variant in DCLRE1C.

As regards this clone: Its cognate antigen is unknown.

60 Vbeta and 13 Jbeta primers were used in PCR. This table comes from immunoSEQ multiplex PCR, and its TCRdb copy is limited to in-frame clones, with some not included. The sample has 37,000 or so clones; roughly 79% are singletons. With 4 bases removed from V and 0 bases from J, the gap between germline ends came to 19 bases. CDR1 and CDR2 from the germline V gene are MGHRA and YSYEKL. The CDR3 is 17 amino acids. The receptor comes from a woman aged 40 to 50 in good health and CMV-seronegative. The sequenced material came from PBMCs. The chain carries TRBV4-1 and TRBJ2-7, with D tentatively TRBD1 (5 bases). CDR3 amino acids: CASSLRATDSVSYEQYF. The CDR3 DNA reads TGCGCCAGCAGCCTAAGAGCCACTGACAGCGTCTCCTACGAGCAGTACTTC.